The 28 T cell receptor beta chains below were found in one sample sequenced in a study of blood T cell repertoires in COVID-19. Profiling relied on immunoSEQ multiplex PCR, and the TCRdb table lists in-frame clones only, not all of them. The sample contains about 280,000 clones, roughly 80% of which appear only once. The source material was PBMCs or T cells enriched from blood (not recorded which). Receptors were obtained from a man between 35 and 55 years old who had been exposed to COVID-19.

This chain connects TRBV5-5 to TRBJ2-5; 7 bases map to TRBD1. Germline V lookup: CDR1 SGHKS, CDR2 YYEKEE (reference sequence). The CDR3 sequence is 14 residues long. The trim removed 5 bases at V and 6 bases at J, leaving 10 bases unmatched. The CDR3 sequence is CASRAGQGEKTQYF. The CDR3 DNA follows: TGTGCCAGCAGAGCTGGGCAGGGGGAGAAGACCCAGTACTTC.

The CDR3 here is CASSLLGSSYNEQFF. DNA of the CDR3: TGTGCCAGCAGCCTTTTGGGGAGCTCCTACAATGAGCAGTTCTTC. V is TRBV5-6 and J is TRBJ2-1; D perhaps matches TRBD2 (5 bases). Trimming left V 4 bases short and J 0 bases short, with 11 bases between. CDR3 size: 15 residues. The germline V gene encodes CDR1 SGHDT and CDR2 YYEEEE.

This clone was counted only a few times. The chain is built from TRBV2 and TRBJ2-3, with TRBD1 matching over 10 bases. The CDR3 is 15 residues long. Looked up from germline, CDR1 is SNHLY and CDR2 is FYNNEI. V lost 10 bases to trimming and J lost 5 bases; unmatched junction nucleotides: 12. CDR3 loop: CATPTVTGGRDTQYF. The CDR3 bases are TGTGCCACCCCAACAGTGACAGGGGGCAGAGATACGCAGTATTTT.

This chain joins TRBV4-1 and TRBJ2-3, with 7 nucleotides matching TRBD2. The CDR3 totals 17 residues. The V and J ends lost 2 bases and 0 bases, in that order; junction bases with no gene match: 8. Per the germline V gene, CDR1 is MGHRA and CDR2 is YSYEKL. The CDR3 loop reads CASSQSLLAASTDTQYF. CDR3 DNA: TGCGCCAGCAGCCAAAGCCTTCTAGCGGCTAGCACAGATACGCAGTATTTT.

The chain couples TRBV28 to TRBJ2-7, with TRBD1 as a possible D gene (6 bases). V gave up 6 bases and J gave up 2 bases, with 14 bases separating them. Germline values: CDR1 MDHEN, CDR2 SYDVKM. The CDR3 consists of 14 residues. The CDR3 nucleotides are TGTGCCAGCAGAACCCAGGGGCGCACCTACGAGCAGTACTTC. It encodes CASRTQGRTYEQYF.

The chain is built from TRBV2 and TRBJ2-6; TRBD2 is a possible D gene (6 bases). Trimming left V 6 bases short and J 2 bases short, with 14 bases between. Looked up from germline, CDR1 is SNHLY and CDR2 is FYNNEI. CDR3 length: 16 amino acids. In DNA form, the CDR3 reads TGTGCCAGCAGCAAGAACCGGGGGACTGGGGCCAACGTCCTGACTTTC. It translates to CASSKNRGTGANVLTF.

The chain uses TRBV3-1 (or the pseudogene TRBV3-2) and TRBJ2-7, with 12 bases that match TRBD1. Per germline, CDR1 LGHDT and CDR2 YNNKEL (reference sequence). J gave up 3 bases and V 4 bases, and 7 bases lay outside the gene matches. This CDR3 is built from 16 residues. The CDR3 bases are TGTGCCAGCAGCCTTTCCGGGGACAGGGGGCGCTACGAGCAGTACTTC. It codes for CASSLSGDRGRYEQYF.

The chain uses TRBV29-1 and TRBJ1-1; D unclear. V was clipped by 5 bases and J by 4 bases, with 8 bases between them. This CDR3 comprises 11 residues. CDR1 and CDR2 (germline): SQVTM, ANQGSEA. This chain's CDR3 is CSVQATTEAFF. The CDR3 region has the DNA TGCAGCGTTCAGGCGACCACTGAAGCTTTCTTT. Together with reference TRBV29-1 and TRBJ1-1, the CDR3 gives the full variable domain: SAVISQKPSRDICQRGTSLTIQCQVDSQVTMMFWYRQQPGQSLTLIATANQGSEATYESGFVIDKFPISRPNLTFSTLTVSNMSPEDSSIYLCSVQATTEAFFGQGTRLTVV.

The chain combines TRBV7-9 with TRBJ1-1; 7 positions match TRBD1. This CDR3 region has 13 residues. CDR1 is SEHNR and CDR2 is FQNEAQ in the germline V gene (reference sequence). J lost 11 bases, V lost 5 bases, and 11 bases had no gene match. CDR3 nucleotides: TGTGCCAGCAGCGCAGATGCACAGGGGTGGGCTTTCTTT. Encoded protein: CASSADAQGWAFF.

The chain joins TRBV9 to TRBJ2-5, with 9 bases fitting TRBD2. Trimming removed 4 bases from V and 4 bases from J; junction bases left unmatched: 17. Germline-derived CDR1 and CDR2 are SGDLS and YYNGEE. The CDR3 contains 18 residues. The chain's CDR3 is CASSSPSVQTSGTETQYF. The CDR3 DNA is TGTGCCAGCAGCTCCCCTTCAGTCCAGACTAGCGGTACAGAGACCCAGTACTTC.

The V call is TRBV14, the J call TRBJ2-5, with no clear D. V was trimmed by 2 bases and J by 1 base, leaving 5 bases between them. The germline CDR1 and CDR2 sequences are SGHDN and FVKESK. CDR3 size: 13 residues. The CDR3 region has the DNA TGTGCCAGCAGCCAACTGGCCCAAGAGACCCAGTACTTC. It is translated as CASSQLAQETQYF.

The chain links TRBV12-3 or TRBV12-4 to TRBJ2-3, with D possibly being TRBD1 (5 bases). V lost 7 bases and J lost 4, with 12 bases in between. The CDR3 length is 13 residues. The CDR3 loop is CASNPPGSDTQYF. The CDR3 region has the DNA TGTGCCAGCAACCCGCCAGGGTCAGATACGCAGTATTTT.

This clone occurred once. The chain uses TRBV6-5 and TRBJ1-2; 7 nucleotides match TRBD1. This CDR3 is 13 amino acids long. Germline assignment: CDR1 MNHEY and CDR2 SVGAGI. V lost 5 bases to trimming and J lost 2 bases; unmatched junction nucleotides: 2. The DNA for the CDR3 is TGTGCCAGCAGTCCAGGGGGGAACTATGGCTACACCTTC. This encodes CASSPGGNYGYTF.

The chain combines TRBV15 with TRBJ2-1; 9 bases fit TRBD1. The CDR3 runs 16 residues. The J segment lost 8 bases and the V segment lost 4 bases, leaving 12 bases of the junction unmatched. Germline loops: CDR1 LNHNV, CDR2 YYDKDF (reference sequence). The CDR3 DNA follows: TGTGCCACCAGCAAAAACCTCCGGGACAGGGCTGATGAGCAGTTCTTC. It is translated as CATSKNLRDRADEQFF.

The genes are TRBV27 and TRBJ1-2; 8 bases line up with TRBD1. This CDR3 is built from 18 residues. V dropped 1 base and J dropped 4; count of bases not matched to a gene: 14. Germline CDR1 MNHEY, CDR2 SMNVEV (reference sequence). DNA for the CDR3: TGTGCCAGCAGTTTATATCTTCAGCCCGGACAGGGATTCTATGGCTACACCTTC. As protein: CASSLYLQPGQGFYGYTF.

The chain is built from TRBV29-1 and TRBJ2-3; D ambiguous. The ends were cut back, 4 bases at V and 1 base at J, with 6 bases in the middle. The CDR3 covers 12 residues. The germline V gene has CDR1 SQVTM and CDR2 ANQGSEA. CDR3 protein: CSVGIGTDTQYF. The CDR3 DNA follows: TGCAGCGTTGGTATTGGCACAGATACGCAGTATTTT.

This chain links TRBV19 with TRBJ2-2; TRBD1 aligns across 8 bases. CDR1 LNHDA and CDR2 SQIVND come from the germline V gene (reference sequence). The trim removed 5 bases at V and 3 bases at J, leaving 5 bases unmatched. The CDR3 extends over 15 amino acids. The CDR3 bases are TGTGCCAGTAGTGTGCTACAGGGGGACACCGGGGAGCTGTTTTTT. Translation: CASSVLQGDTGELFF.

The chain is built from TRBV9 and TRBJ2-3; weak D call: TRBD2 (6 bases). The germline V and J ends were trimmed by 7 bases and 5 bases, with 17 bases remaining between them. CDR1 is SGDLS and CDR2 is YYNGEE in the germline V gene. This CDR3 is built from 14 residues. DNA for the CDR3: TGTGCCAGCCGGGGGTCGGGGTTGAAAGATACGCAGTATTTT. Translated, it gives CASRGSGLKDTQYF.

The chain joins TRBV19 to TRBJ2-7; TRBD2 matches at 8 bases. The CDR3 runs 14 residues. Trimming cost V 4 bases and J 6 bases; bases outside gene matches: 8. CDR1 is LNHDA and CDR2 is SQIVND in the germline V gene (reference sequence). The CDR3 DNA reads as TGTGCCAGTAGTAAGGTACGGGAGGGCCTCGAGCAGTACTTC. Protein product: CASSKVREGLEQYF. The entire variable domain, with the rest obtained from reference TRBV19 and TRBJ2-7, is as follows: DGGITQSPKYLFRKEGQNVTLSCEQNLNHDAMYWYRQDPGQGLRLIYYSQIVNDFQKGDIAEGYSVSREKKESFPLTVTSAQKNPTAFYLCASSKVREGLEQYFGPGTRLTVT.

V is TRBV27 and J is TRBJ1-6; D unresolved. Between the trimmed V and J ends, which lost 6 bases and 9 bases, there was a span of 15 bases. Germline loops: CDR1 MNHEY, CDR2 SMNVEV (reference sequence). The CDR3 length is 14 residues. This CDR3 is CASSPTPSSSPLHF. The CDR3 DNA follows: TGTGCCAGCAGCCCCACCCCATCTAGTTCACCCCTCCACTTT.

This clone has a count of ten or more. This rearrangement joins TRBV18 to TRBJ1-2; D gene uncertain. V gave up 3 bases and J gave up 1 base, with 12 bases separating them. CDR1 KGHSH and CDR2 LQKENI come from the germline V gene. The CDR3 totals 15 residues. The DNA for the CDR3 is TGTGCCAGCTCACCGGTACCACAGCTTAACTATGGCTACACCTTC. It encodes CASSPVPQLNYGYTF.

V and J are TRBV19 and TRBJ1-5; the D is unclear. V was trimmed by 7 bases and J by 1 base, leaving 14 bases between them. The CDR3 runs 15 residues. Germline CDR1 is LNHDA and CDR2 is SQIVND (reference sequence). CDR3 coding DNA: TGTGCCAGTACCGAGGGCCGTGTGAGCAATCAGCCCCAGCATTTT. This translates into CASTEGRVSNQPQHF.

V and J are TRBV7-8 and TRBJ1-2, with TRBD1 identical over 9 bases. The V gene end was trimmed by 1 base and the J gene end by 5 bases; junction bases not matched to a gene: 17. Germline loops: CDR1 SGHVS, CDR2 FQNEAQ. The CDR3 is made up of 19 amino acids. The CDR3 spells CASSLGRARGQGRPYGYTF. Here the CDR3 DNA reads TGTGCCAGCAGCTTAGGCAGAGCCCGAGGACAGGGGCGGCCTTATGGCTACACCTTC.

This chain joins TRBV9 and TRBJ1-1, with D possibly matching TRBD1 (5 bases). The V gene lost 4 bases and the J gene lost 0 bases, with 19 bases spanning the gap. Germline CDR1 is SGDLS and CDR2 is YYNGEE. There are 17 residues in the CDR3. The CDR3 DNA reads TGTGCCAGCAGCTCTGGAGGGGAAGCGGCCATGAACACTGAAGCTTTCTTT. It translates to CASSSGGEAAMNTEAFF.

This chain uses TRBV4-2 with TRBJ2-3, with D possibly TRBD2 on 5 matching bases. Deletions cut 4 bases from V and 2 bases from J, with 16 bases between. Germline CDR1 is LGHNA and CDR2 is YNFKEQ. This CDR3 has 16 residues. The CDR3 region has the DNA TGTGCCAGCAGCCCCGAAAACCGGGGTATCACAGATACGCAGTATTTT. Its protein product is CASSPENRGITDTQYF.

This chain connects TRBV11-3 to TRBJ2-3; 7 bases line up with TRBD1. The germline CDR1 and CDR2 sequences are SGHNT and YENEEA. V lost 5 bases and J lost 7; bases outside the gene matches: 12. The CDR3 spans 15 residues. The CDR3 sequence: CASSPTTGSTYTQYF. The CDR3 region has the DNA TGTGCCAGCAGCCCAACGACAGGGTCAACATATACGCAGTATTTT. Filled out from reference TRBV11-3 and TRBJ2-3, the complete variable domain reads EAGVVQSPRYKIIEKKQPVAFWCNPISGHNTLYWYLQNLGQGPELLIRYENEEAVDDSQLPKDRFSAERLKGVDSTLKIQPAELGDSAVYLCASSPTTGSTYTQYFGPGTRLTVL.

The chain combines TRBV14 with TRBJ1-5, with D unresolved. V was shortened by 1 base and J by 5 bases, with 6 bases between the two germline ends. In germline, CDR1 is SGHDN, CDR2 FVKESK. The CDR3 length is 13 residues. CDR3 DNA sequence: TGTGCCAGCAGCCAAGGTAGATATCAGCCCCAGCATTTT. This sequence encodes CASSQGRYQPQHF.

This clone was seen a few times. The genes are TRBV5-1 and TRBJ1-1; D not resolved. V lost 4 bases and J lost 4, with 20 bases in between. CDR1 SGHRS and CDR2 YFSETQ come from the germline V gene. The CDR3 runs to 16 residues. For the CDR3, the DNA is TGCGCCAGCAGCCCTGGCCCCGTCGGGGTTAGCACTGAAGCTTTCTTT. It specifies CASSPGPVGVSTEAFF.